The 9 T cell receptor beta chains presented below share a single source sample, sequenced in a study of blood T cell repertoires in COVID-19. TCRdb's copy holds only in-frame clones and misses some; the assay was immunoSEQ multiplex PCR. The sample has around 270,000 clones, roughly 88% seen once. Sequenced input: PBMCs or T cells enriched from blood (not recorded which). These receptors all come from a woman aged 40 to 49 who had been exposed to COVID-19.

The V gene is TRBV19, the J gene TRBJ2-1, with a weak D call TRBD1 (5 bases). CDR1 LNHDA and CDR2 SQIVND come from the germline V gene (reference sequence). Trimming took 6 bases from V and 5 from J, leaving 20 bases between them. The CDR3 spans 16 residues. CDR3 loop: CASSRPGYPPDNEQFF. The CDR3 nucleotides are TGTGCCAGTAGCAGGCCAGGGTACCCGCCGGACAATGAGCAGTTCTTC. Full variable domain (remainder filled in from reference TRBV19 and TRBJ2-1): DGGITQSPKYLFRKEGQNVTLSCEQNLNHDAMYWYRQDPGQGLRLIYYSQIVNDFQKGDIAEGYSVSREKKESFPLTVTSAQKNPTAFYLCASSRPGYPPDNEQFFGPGTRLTVL.

This chain links TRBV6-2 or TRBV6-3 with TRBJ2-7, with D possibly being TRBD2 (6 bases). Per the germline V gene, CDR1 is MNHEY and CDR2 is SVGEGT. The CDR3 is made up of 17 amino acids. The V end lost 4 bases, the J end lost 2 bases, and 21 bases lay between the germline ends. The DNA for the CDR3 is TGTGCCAGCAGTTCTAAAAAAGGAGGGGTTCGGGCCTACGAGCAGTACGTC. Translated, it gives CASSSKKGGVRAYEQYV.

The sample holds one count of this clone. The J gene is TRBJ2-7, the V gene TRBV6-2 or TRBV6-3, with TRBD1 identical over 10 bases. V shed 6 bases and J 4 bases; nucleotides not matched to a gene: 9. Germline V lookup: CDR1 MNHEY, CDR2 SVGEGT. The CDR3 has 15 amino acids. The CDR3 here is CASSQGQGKRYEQYV. The CDR3 coding sequence is TGTGCCAGCAGCCAGGGACAGGGGAAAAGGTACGAGCAGTACGTC.

The chain is built from TRBV7-6 and TRBJ1-3, with D perhaps matching TRBD1 (5 bases). CDR3 size: 16 residues. The germline CDR1 and CDR2 sequences are SGHVS and FNYEAQ. The V and J ends lost 1 base and 0 bases respectively, with 10 bases between them. The CDR3 DNA reads TGTGCCAGCAGCTTAGAGACAGTTAGCTCTGGAAACACCATATATTTT. This encodes CASSLETVSSGNTIYF. Full variable domain (outside the CDR3, taken from reference TRBV7-6 and TRBJ1-3): GAGVSQSPRYKVTKRGQDVALRCDPISGHVSLYWYRQALGQGPEFLTYFNYEAQQDKSGLPNDRFSAERPEGSISTLTIQRTEQRDSAMYRCASSLETVSSGNTIYFGEGSWLTVV.

The chain couples TRBV11-3 to TRBJ2-3; 7 nucleotides agree with TRBD1. Unmatched junction bases numbered 6, after V lost 10 bases and J lost 2 bases. Germline V lookup: CDR1 SGHNT, CDR2 YENEEA. This CDR3 contains 13 residues. CDR3 amino acids: CAIEDRATDTQYF. DNA for the CDR3: TGTGCCATAGAAGACAGGGCCACAGATACGCAGTATTTT.

The rearrangement joins TRBV9 to TRBJ2-1, with D maybe TRBD1 (5 bases). V dropped 3 bases and J dropped 4 bases, with 17 bases sitting between them. Germline V gene data show CDR1 as SGDLS and CDR2 as YYNGEE. The CDR3 extends over 16 amino acids. CDR3 DNA sequence: TGTGCCAGCAGCGCTGTGGGAAGGGGAAATTACAATGAGCAGTTCTTC. Translating it yields CASSAVGRGNYNEQFF.

This rearrangement joins TRBV5-1 to TRBJ1-5; 9 bases line up with TRBD1. Trimming took 0 bases from V and 6 from J; bases not matched to a gene: 4. The length of the CDR3 is 15 residues. The germline CDR1 and CDR2 sequences are SGHRS and YFSETQ. The CDR3 DNA follows: TGCGCCAGCAGCTTGGGACAGGGGGTCGGTCAGCCCCAGCATTTT. Translated, it gives CASSLGQGVGQPQHF.

The J gene is TRBJ2-3, the V gene TRBV4-1; 11 bases fit TRBD1. The CDR3 is 16 residues long. Germline-derived CDR1 and CDR2 are MGHRA and YSYEKL. The trim removed 1 base at V and 8 bases at J, leaving 8 bases unmatched. CDR3 protein: CASSQAGTGGWGTQYF. The CDR3 coding sequence is TGCGCCAGCAGCCAAGCCGGGACAGGGGGGTGGGGTACGCAGTATTTT.

This clone has only one observation. V gene TRBV27 combines with J gene TRBJ2-3, with TRBD1 as a possible D gene (5 bases). Trimming took off 3 bases at V and 0 bases at J, with 13 bases between the two ends. The CDR3 spans 16 residues. Germline loops: CDR1 MNHEY, CDR2 SMNVEV (reference sequence). CDR3 bases: TGTGCCAGCAGTTTGACAGCGCTCTTTAGCACAGATACGCAGTATTTT. Translated, it gives CASSLTALFSTDTQYF.